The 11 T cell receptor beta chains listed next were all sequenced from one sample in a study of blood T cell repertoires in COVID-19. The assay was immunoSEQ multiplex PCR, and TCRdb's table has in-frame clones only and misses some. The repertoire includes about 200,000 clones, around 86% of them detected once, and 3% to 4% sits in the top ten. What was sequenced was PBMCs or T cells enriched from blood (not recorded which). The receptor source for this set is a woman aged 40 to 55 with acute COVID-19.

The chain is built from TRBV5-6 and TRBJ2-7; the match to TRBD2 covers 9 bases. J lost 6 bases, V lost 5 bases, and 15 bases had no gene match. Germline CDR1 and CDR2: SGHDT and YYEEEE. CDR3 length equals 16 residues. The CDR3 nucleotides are TGTGCCAGCAGACTCTGGGCTAGCGGGACCAAGGGCGAGCAGTACTTC. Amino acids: CASRLWASGTKGEQYF.

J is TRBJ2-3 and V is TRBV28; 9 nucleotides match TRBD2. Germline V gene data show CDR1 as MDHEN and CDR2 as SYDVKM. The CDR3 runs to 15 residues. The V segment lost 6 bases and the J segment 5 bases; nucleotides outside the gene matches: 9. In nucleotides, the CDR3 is TGTGCCAGCAGCCCCGGGGGTAGCGGGAGAGATACGCAGTATTTT. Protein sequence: CASSPGGSGRDTQYF.

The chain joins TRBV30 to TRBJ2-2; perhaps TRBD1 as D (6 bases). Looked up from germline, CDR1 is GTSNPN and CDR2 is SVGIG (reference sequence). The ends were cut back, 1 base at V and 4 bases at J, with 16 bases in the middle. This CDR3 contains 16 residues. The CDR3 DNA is TGTGCCTGGAGTGCCCAGGACAGACGATTCACCGGGGAGCTGTTTTTT. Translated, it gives CAWSAQDRRFTGELFF. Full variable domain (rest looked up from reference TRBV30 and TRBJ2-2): SQTIHQWPATLVQPVGSPLSLECTVEGTSNPNLYWYRQAAGRGLQLLFYSVGIGQISSEVPQNLSASRPQDRQFILSSKKLLLSDSGFYLCAWSAQDRRFTGELFFGEGSRLTVL.

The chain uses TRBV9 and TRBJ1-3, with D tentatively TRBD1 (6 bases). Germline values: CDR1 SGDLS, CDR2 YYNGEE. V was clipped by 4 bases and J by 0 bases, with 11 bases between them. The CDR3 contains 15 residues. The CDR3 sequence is CASSITGSSGNTIYF. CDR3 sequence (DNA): TGTGCCAGCAGCATCACAGGGAGCTCTGGAAACACCATATATTTT.

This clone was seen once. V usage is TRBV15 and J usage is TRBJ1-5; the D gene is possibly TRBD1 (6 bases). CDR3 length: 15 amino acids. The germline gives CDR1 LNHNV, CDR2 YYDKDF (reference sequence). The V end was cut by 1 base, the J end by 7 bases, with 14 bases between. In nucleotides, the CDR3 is TGTGCCACCAGCAGAGCCCGACAGGCGACGCAGCCCCAGCATTTT. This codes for CATSRARQATQPQHF.

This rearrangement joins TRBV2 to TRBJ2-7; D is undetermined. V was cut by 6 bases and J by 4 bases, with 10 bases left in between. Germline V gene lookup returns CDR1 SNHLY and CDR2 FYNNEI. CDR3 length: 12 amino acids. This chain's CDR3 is CASSPSLYEQYF. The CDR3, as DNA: TGTGCCAGCAGCCCGTCCCTTTACGAGCAGTACTTC.

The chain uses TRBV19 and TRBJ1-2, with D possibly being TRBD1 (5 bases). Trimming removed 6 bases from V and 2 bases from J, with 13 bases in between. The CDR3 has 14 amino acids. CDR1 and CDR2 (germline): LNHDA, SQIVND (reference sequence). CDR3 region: CASSAGRFNYGYTF. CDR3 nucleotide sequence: TGTGCCAGTAGCGCGGGACGGTTCAACTATGGCTACACCTTC.

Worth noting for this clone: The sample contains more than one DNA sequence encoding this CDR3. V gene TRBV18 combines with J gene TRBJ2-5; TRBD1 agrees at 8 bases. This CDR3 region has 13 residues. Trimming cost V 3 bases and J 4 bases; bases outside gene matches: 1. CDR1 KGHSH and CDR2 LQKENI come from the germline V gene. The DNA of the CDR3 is TGTGCCAGCTCACCCGGACAGGGAGAGACCCAGTACTTC. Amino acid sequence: CASSPGQGETQYF.

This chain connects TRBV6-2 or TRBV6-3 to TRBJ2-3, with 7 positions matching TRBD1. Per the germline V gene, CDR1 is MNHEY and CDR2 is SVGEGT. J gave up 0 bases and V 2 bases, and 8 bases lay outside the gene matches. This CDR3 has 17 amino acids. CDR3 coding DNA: TGTGCCAGCAGTTACGACAGGGCAAGGGACAGCACAGATACGCAGTATTTT. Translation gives CASSYDRARDSTDTQYF.

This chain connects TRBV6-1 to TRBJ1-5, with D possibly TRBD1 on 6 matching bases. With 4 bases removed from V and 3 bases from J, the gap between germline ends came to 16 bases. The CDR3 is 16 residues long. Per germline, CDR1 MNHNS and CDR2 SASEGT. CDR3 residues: CASSGPLRGLNQPQHF. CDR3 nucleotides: TGTGCCAGCAGTGGCCCCCTGCGGGGGCTCAATCAGCCCCAGCATTTT.

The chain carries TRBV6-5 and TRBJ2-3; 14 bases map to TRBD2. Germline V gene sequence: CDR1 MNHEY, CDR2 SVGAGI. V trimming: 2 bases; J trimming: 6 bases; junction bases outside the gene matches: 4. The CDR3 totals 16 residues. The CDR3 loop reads CASSYGTSGSGDTQYF. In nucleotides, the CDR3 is TGTGCCAGCAGTTACGGGACTAGCGGGAGCGGGGATACGCAGTATTTT.